These 17 T cell receptor beta chains were all obtained from the same sample, sequenced in a study of blood T cell repertoires in COVID-19. Generated by immunoSEQ multiplex PCR, the TCRdb table keeps only in-frame clones and is missing some. The table lists approximately 120,000 clones, about 86% of them singletons. The source material was peripheral blood. These receptor sequences come from a woman in her fifties or sixties with acute or convalescent COVID-19.

The gene calls are TRBV3-1 (or the pseudogene TRBV3-2) and TRBJ1-6; weak D call: TRBD1 (5 bases). In germline, CDR1 is LGHDT, CDR2 YNNKEL (reference sequence). Trimming took off 2 bases at V and 9 bases at J, with 8 bases between the two ends. This CDR3 is built from 13 residues. CDR3 loop: CASSQNQGSPLHF. CDR3 coding DNA: TGTGCCAGCAGCCAAAACCAGGGTTCACCCCTCCACTTT.

V and J are TRBV5-4 and TRBJ2-7; 11 bases fit TRBD2. With 4 bases clipped from V and 5 bases from J, the junction kept 8 bases outside the gene matches. The CDR3 length is 15 residues. CDR1 is SGHNT, CDR2 YYREEE, per germline (reference sequence). DNA of the CDR3: TGTGCCAGCAGCGTTAGCGGGAGGGCAGACGACGAGCAGTACTTC. Translating it yields CASSVSGRADDEQYF.

The CDR3 bases are TGTGCCAGCAGCTCCTACTGGGGACAGGGGAGGGTTACAGATGAAGCTTTCTTT. This gives the protein CASSSYWGQGRVTDEAFF. The V call is TRBV11-2, the J call TRBJ1-1, with 10 bases matching TRBD1. Germline trimming cut 4 bases from V and 7 bases from J; bases unmatched to any gene: 18. Germline V gene sequence: CDR1 SGHAT, CDR2 FQNNGV. This CDR3 is 18 amino acids long.

The rearrangement joins TRBV9 to TRBJ1-1, with D possibly TRBD1 on 5 matching bases. Germline CDR1 is SGDLS and CDR2 is YYNGEE. The CDR3 contains 17 residues. The V end lost 0 bases, the J end lost 5 bases, and 20 bases lay between the germline ends. The CDR3 loop reads CASSVDHRRGTGTEAFF. The CDR3 DNA reads as TGTGCCAGCAGCGTAGATCACAGGCGAGGGACTGGGACTGAAGCTTTCTTT.

This clone was recorded once. The chain is built from TRBV30 and TRBJ1-1; D might be TRBD1 (5 bases). The V gene lost 4 bases and the J gene lost 3 bases, with 15 bases spanning the gap. CDR1 GTSNPN and CDR2 SVGIG come from the germline V gene (reference sequence). The CDR3 has 14 amino acids. The CDR3 DNA is TGTGCCTGGACCCTATGGGGGGTTTACACTGAAGCTTTCTTT. Its protein is CAWTLWGVYTEAFF.

This clone showed up just once. The chain carries TRBV21-1 and TRBJ1-2; the table gives TRBD1 as D, unverified against the DNA. TRBV21-1 is a pseudogene locus. The CDR3 is made up of 18 amino acids. CDR3 bases: TGTGCCAGCAGCAAAGTCGCGGATTTGACAGGGGAAACCTATGGCTACACCTTC. It specifies CASSKVADLTGETYGYTF.

The rearrangement links TRBV4-2 to TRBJ2-7; D is perhaps TRBD2 (6 bases). Germline loops: CDR1 LGHNA, CDR2 YNFKEQ. This CDR3 is built from 15 residues. The V gene lost 5 bases and the J gene lost 2 bases, with 16 bases spanning the gap. The CDR3 region is CASSERGLATYEQYF. The CDR3 DNA reads as TGTGCCAGCAGCGAACGGGGGTTAGCGACCTACGAGCAGTACTTC.

The chain couples TRBV12-5 to TRBJ1-2; 7 nucleotides match TRBD1. CDR1 is LGHNT and CDR2 is FRNRAP in the germline V gene. The CDR3 totals 14 residues. The V gene end was trimmed by 4 bases and the J gene end by 5 bases; junction bases not matched to a gene: 7. CDR3 protein: CASGSDRPRYGYTF. The CDR3 DNA reads TGTGCTAGTGGTTCGGACAGGCCGAGGTATGGCTACACCTTC.

This chain connects TRBV5-1 to TRBJ2-5, with 13 bases aligning to TRBD2. The CDR3 contains 15 residues. The germline gives CDR1 SGHRS, CDR2 YFSETQ. The V gene end was trimmed by 2 bases and the J gene end by 3 bases; junction bases not matched to a gene: 1. CDR3 loop: CASSFGTSGEETQYF. The CDR3 DNA sequence: TGCGCCAGCAGCTTTGGGACTAGCGGGGAAGAGACCCAGTACTTC.

This clone was seen only once. The chain joins TRBV5-4 to TRBJ1-6; 9 bases fit TRBD1. The CDR3 is 14 residues long. The germline gives CDR1 SGHNT, CDR2 YYREEE (reference sequence). J lost 8 bases, V lost 5 bases, and 5 bases had no gene match. For the CDR3, the DNA is TGTGCCAGCAGTAGGGGACAGGGTGATTCACCCCTCCACTTT. The encoded protein is CASSRGQGDSPLHF.

This chain connects TRBV11-2 to TRBJ2-1; TRBD2 might be the D (5 bases). V lost 0 bases and J lost 7, with 13 bases in between. CDR1 and CDR2 from the germline V gene are SGHAT and FQNNGV. The CDR3 extends over 15 amino acids. The CDR3: CASSLDRFAGNEQFF. DNA of the CDR3: TGTGCCAGCAGCTTAGATCGGTTTGCGGGTAATGAGCAGTTCTTC.

This clone was counted a few times. V and J are TRBV5-1 and TRBJ2-3, with TRBD2 matching 8 bases. The germline V gene has CDR1 SGHRS and CDR2 YFSETQ. The junction had 5 bases not matched to a gene; V was cut back by 2 bases and J by 0 bases. The CDR3 runs 16 residues. Written as DNA, the CDR3 is TGCGCCAGCAGCTTCGGGGGGGCCGGTAGCACAGATACGCAGTATTTT. Translated, it gives CASSFGGAGSTDTQYF.

This clone has more than one count but fewer than ten. The rearrangement joins TRBV14 to TRBJ2-7, with D perhaps matching TRBD1 (6 bases). Per the germline V gene, CDR1 is SGHDN and CDR2 is FVKESK. The CDR3 runs 15 residues. V lost 0 bases, J lost 2 bases, and 11 bases lay in between. The CDR3 spells CASSQDRAGAYEQYF. The CDR3 nucleotides are TGTGCCAGCAGCCAAGATCGGGCAGGGGCCTACGAGCAGTACTTC.

The table lists this clone with a few counts. V is TRBV13 and J is TRBJ1-6; D is possibly TRBD1 (5 bases). The CDR3 runs 16 residues. CDR1 PRHDT and CDR2 FYEKMQ come from the germline V gene (reference sequence). Trimming left V 1 base short and J 7 bases short, with 14 bases between. CDR3: CASSLAAGVGNSPLHF. Here the CDR3 DNA reads TGTGCCAGCAGCTTAGCCGCGGGGGTTGGCAATTCACCCCTCCACTTT.

The rearrangement links TRBV2 to TRBJ2-5, with 13 positions matching TRBD2. The germline CDR1 and CDR2 sequences are SNHLY and FYNNEI. This CDR3 is built from 17 residues. The junction had 10 bases not matched to a gene; V was cut back by 8 bases and J by 1 base. DNA of the CDR3: TGTGCCAGCGCTTGGACTAGCGGGAGATCATTCCAAGAGACCCAGTACTTC. The encoded protein is CASAWTSGRSFQETQYF.

V usage is TRBV7-9 and J usage is TRBJ1-2; 9 bases are shared with TRBD1. With 6 bases clipped from V and 7 bases from J, the junction kept 6 bases outside the gene matches. Germline CDR1 SEHNR, CDR2 FQNEAQ (reference sequence). The CDR3 sequence is 13 residues long. CDR3 sequence reads: CASRTQGALGYTF. CDR3 DNA: TGTGCCAGCAGGACACAGGGGGCGCTTGGCTACACCTTC.

The chain combines TRBV12-3 or TRBV12-4 with TRBJ2-7, with TRBD2 as a possible D gene (6 bases). V lost 3 bases and J lost 12, with 18 bases in between. The CDR3 contains 13 residues. This chain's CDR3 is CASSFGTPPRVYF. For the CDR3, the DNA is TGTGCCAGCAGTTTTGGGACTCCCCCCCGGGTGTACTTC.